The present T cell receptor beta chain was sequenced within a study of cytomegalovirus exposure and HLA in healthy donors. Study as a whole: T cells numbering 150 million to 200 million yielded some 100 million unique TCR beta sequences in an earlier analysis. Study results and limitations: When analyzed later, a missense DCLRE1C variant was found to be linked to TCR beta V- and J-gene trimming. It was reportedly the case that the classifier diagnosed cytomegalovirus status with high specificity and sensitivity. Beyond CMV serostatus, there was no information to go on about immune exposure.

V was cut by 0 bases and J by 6 bases, with 7 bases left in between. Germline values: CDR1 SGHNT, CDR2 YYREEE (reference sequence). This CDR3 is built from 13 residues. With respect to this clone: Its matching antigen is unknown.

The PCR made use of 60 Vbeta and 13 Jbeta primers. Profiling relied on immunoSEQ multiplex PCR, and the TCRdb table lists in-frame clones only, not all of them. The table has 70,000 to 95,000 clones, roughly 74% seen once; the top ten hold roughly 2%. Sequencing input: PBMCs. The sequence was collected from a man aged 35 to 55 in good health and CMV-seronegative. The chain combines TRBV5-4 with TRBJ1-5; D ambiguous. Here the CDR3 reads CASSLDPTQPQHF. Written as DNA, the CDR3 is TGTGCCAGCAGCTTGGACCCTACTCAGCCCCAGCATTTT.